The next 9 T cell receptor beta chains were all read from a single sample in a study of post-analysis software for immune sequencing data. General study points: Compared with controls, patients had more of roughly 5 TRBV segments, including TRBV5-6, TRBV5-1 and TRBV20-1.

The authors incorporated unique molecular identifiers into the TCR beta cDNA libraries. One entry per CDR3 protein, called by TCRdb with MiXCR from the PCR reads. The table shows more than 500,000 distinct CDR3 sequences, with about a third occurring only once. Their recognized antigens are unknown. Sequencing was done on a sample of blood. The receptors were gathered from a girl younger than 18 with multiple sclerosis.

The chain has TRBV6-8 and TRBJ2-4, with TRBD2 matching over 14 bases. Germline V gives CDR1 MNHGY, CDR2 SAAAGT. With 9 bases clipped from V and 0 bases from J, the junction kept 7 bases outside the gene matches. The length of the CDR3 is 17 residues. The CDR3 loop is CARTGLAGGVAKNIQYF. The CDR3 region has the DNA TGTGCCAGAACAGGACTAGCGGGGGGCGTAGCCAAAAACATTCAGTACTTC.

Concerning this clonotype itself: The final CDR3 position lacks the conserved phenylalanine or tryptophan, pointing to a likely read error. The chain combines TRBV20-1 with TRBJ2-3, with 9 bases matching TRBD2. The trim removed 0 bases at V and 2 bases at J, leaving 6 bases unmatched. Germline V CDR1 and CDR2: DFQATT, SNEGSKA (reference sequence). This CDR3 has 16 residues. CDR3 amino acids: CSARELAGAHTDTQYC. For the CDR3, the DNA is TGCAGTGCTAGAGAATTAGCGGGGGCCCACACAGATACGCAGTATTGT.

In this sample, this clonotype turned up a few times. This chain links TRBV20-1 with TRBJ2-3, with D tentatively TRBD2 (7 bases). Germline-derived CDR1 and CDR2 are DFQATT and SNEGSKA (reference sequence). V lost 0 bases to trimming and J lost 2 bases, with 18 bases between them. CDR3 size: 17 residues. CDR3 bases: TGCAGTGCTAGAGATCTTCTTCGCGGGGGCGTCACAGATACGCAGTATTTT. It encodes CSARDLLRGGVTDTQYF.

The chain uses TRBV28 and TRBJ1-4; the D gene is possibly TRBD1 (5 bases). Trimming removed 6 bases from V and 7 bases from J, with 15 bases in between. In germline, CDR1 is MDHEN, CDR2 SYDVKM. There are 14 residues in the CDR3. This chain's CDR3 is CASSLGTTGEKLFF. The CDR3 nucleotides read TGTGCCAGCAGCCTGGGGACGACGGGTGAAAAACTGTTTTTT.

This clonotype occurred a few times. The chain couples TRBV11-2 to TRBJ1-2; perhaps TRBD1 as D (6 bases). In germline, CDR1 is SGHAT, CDR2 FQNNGV. V shed 0 bases and J shed 8 bases, with 13 bases lying between them. The CDR3 totals 14 residues. This CDR3 reads CASSLDRGQRGYTF. CDR3 in DNA: TGTGCCAGCAGCTTAGATCGGGGGCAGAGAGGCTACACCTTC.

CDR3 coding DNA: TGTGCCAGCAGGTTAGGTGTCTGGCAGTTCTTC. The encoded protein is CASRLGVWQFF. The chain is built from TRBV27 and TRBJ2-1; no clear D. The CDR3 covers 11 residues. V was clipped by 6 bases and J by 12 bases, with 12 bases between them. Germline lookup yields CDR1 MNHEY and CDR2 SMNVEV (reference sequence).

The chain joins TRBV5-1 to TRBJ1-1; D gene ambiguous. Germline V gene data show CDR1 as SGHRS and CDR2 as YFSETQ. V was clipped by 4 bases and J by 3 bases, with 10 bases between them. The CDR3 runs to 13 residues. This chain's CDR3 is CASSLPRDTEAFF. CDR3 DNA sequence: TGCGCCAGCAGCCTGCCCCGGGACACTGAAGCTTTCTTT.

The table lists this clonotype with a few counts. V usage is TRBV3-1 and J usage is TRBJ2-1, with a possible D match to TRBD2 (5 bases). There are 12 residues in the CDR3. Germline V CDR1 and CDR2: LGHDT, YNNKEL (reference sequence). V was pared by 6 bases and J by 8 bases, with 11 bases between. In DNA form, the CDR3 reads TGTGCCAGCAGGGCCAGCGGTGATGAGCAGTTCTTC. It specifies CASRASGDEQFF.

The rearrangement links TRBV20-1 to TRBJ1-1, with D perhaps matching TRBD1 (5 bases). V dropped 0 bases and J dropped 1 base, with 9 bases sitting between them. The V gene's germline CDR1 is DFQATT and CDR2 SNEGSKA (reference sequence). The CDR3 sequence is 14 residues long. For the CDR3, the DNA is TGCAGTGCTAGAGATGAGGGGAAGAACACTGAAGCTTTCTTT. It yields the protein CSARDEGKNTEAFF.